This T cell receptor beta chain originates from a study of tumor and adjacent non-tumor tissue in lung cancer. Study-wide context: About 4.2 million productive TCRbeta reads were obtained per sample on average. The study's findings and limits: Significantly higher TCR diversity was found in tumor than normal lung. Higher tumor TCR diversity was associated with shorter survival.

Of note for this clonotype: Its target is unknown. Compared with germline, one end of the junction differs, possibly owing to a read error.

Germline V gene sequence: CDR1 SGHNT, CDR2 YENEEA. The CDR3 runs to 14 residues. The library came from three nested PCR rounds adapted from ARM-PCR protocols. One entry per CDR3 protein, called by TCRdb with MiXCR from the multiplex PCR reads. This table has over 40,000 distinct CDR3 sequences, about 80% appearing once. This sample's RNA came from whole unsorted tissue. This non-tumor lung sample came from over 3 cm beyond the tumor edge. The rearrangement links TRBV11-3 to TRBJ2-3; TRBD1 or TRBD2 may be the D gene (6 bases each). The receptor was derived from a woman between 55 and 75 years old with non-small cell lung cancer. What was sequenced was distant non-tumor lung tissue. The DNA of the CDR3 is TGTACCAGCAGCTTTGGGGGGCCAACGAATACGCAGTATTTT. Translating gives CTSSFGGPTNTQYF. Based on the CDR3 plus reference TRBV11-3 and TRBJ2-3, the full variable domain is EAGVVQSPRYKIIEKKQPVAFWCNPISGHNTLYWYLQNLGQGPELLIRYENEEAVDDSQLPKDRFSAERLKGVDSTLKIQPAELGDSAVYLCTSSFGGPTNTQYFGPGTRLTVL.